This TCR beta chain was retrieved from a study of T cell responses to AZD1222 COVID-19 vaccine. The method was immunoSEQ multiplex PCR; TCRdb's version includes in-frame clones alone and lacks a portion of them. Of tens of thousands of clones listed, 89% are singletons. V lost 3 bases and J 6 bases, leaving 12 bases between the germline ends. From germline, CDR1 is GTSNPN and CDR2 SVGIG (reference sequence). The length of the CDR3 is 13 residues. This clonotype was obtained from an adult who received the AZD1222 COVID-19 vaccine. Source: peripheral blood, taken 28 days after the second AZD1222 dose. The rearrangement links TRBV30 to TRBJ2-1, with D perhaps given as TRBD1 or TRBD2 (5 bases each). The CDR3 region has the DNA TGTGCCTGGAGCTGGGACGCAGGCAATGAGCAGTTCTTC. Translated: CAWSWDAGNEQFF.